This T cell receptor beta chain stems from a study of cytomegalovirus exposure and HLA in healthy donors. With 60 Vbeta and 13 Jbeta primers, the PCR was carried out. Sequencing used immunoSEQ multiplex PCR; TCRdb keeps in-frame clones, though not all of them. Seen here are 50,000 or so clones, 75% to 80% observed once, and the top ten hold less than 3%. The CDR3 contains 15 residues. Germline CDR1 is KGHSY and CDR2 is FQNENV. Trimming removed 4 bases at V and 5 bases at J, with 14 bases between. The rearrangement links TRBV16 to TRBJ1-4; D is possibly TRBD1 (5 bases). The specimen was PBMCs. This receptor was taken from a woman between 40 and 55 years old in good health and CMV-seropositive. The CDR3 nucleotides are TGTGCCAGCAGCCGCTCCCTACAGGCGAATGAAAAACTGTTTTTT. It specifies CASSRSLQANEKLFF.